One and the same sample provided the 27 T cell receptor beta chains below, sequenced in a study of T cell responses to AZD1222 COVID-19 vaccine. The data were produced by immunoSEQ multiplex PCR, yet TCRdb's version contains in-frame clones alone and is incomplete. The sample includes about 120,000 clones, around 90% of them seen just once. This sample comprised peripheral blood, obtained on day 0 of AZD1222 vaccination. The receptors shown here come from an adult in good health.

V gene TRBV9 combines with J gene TRBJ1-2; the D gene is possibly TRBD1 (5 bases). The germline V and J ends were trimmed by 0 bases and 8 bases, with 20 bases remaining between them. Looked up from germline, CDR1 is SGDLS and CDR2 is YYNGEE. This CDR3 comprises 16 residues. This CDR3 is CASSVGGTPDLSGYTF. The CDR3 DNA follows: TGTGCCAGCAGCGTAGGCGGGACTCCCGACTTGTCCGGCTACACCTTC.

Regarding this clone: An end of the junction does not agree with germline; a read error may underlie this. The V call is TRBV11-3, the J call TRBJ2-3; TRBD1 agrees at 12 bases. The CDR3 is made up of 17 amino acids. Germline CDR1 and CDR2: SGHNT and YENEEA. For the CDR3, the DNA is TGTGCCAGCAGCCCGCACGTCGGGACAGGGGGCACCGATACGCAGTATTTT. Its protein product is CASSPHVGTGGTDTQYF. The full variable domain, with the rest looked up from reference TRBV11-3 and TRBJ2-3, is EAGVVQSPRYKIIEKKQPVAFWCNPISGHNTLYWYLQNLGQGPELLIRYENEEAVDDSQLPKDRFSAERLKGVDSTLKIQPAELGDSAVYLCASSPHVGTGGTDTQYFGPGTRLTVL.

The rearrangement joins TRBV6-5 to TRBJ1-3, with a weak D call TRBD1 (5 bases). Trimming took off 4 bases at V and 0 bases at J, with 10 bases between the two ends. The CDR3 is 15 residues long. Germline V gene lookup returns CDR1 MNHEY and CDR2 SVGAGI. Here the CDR3 reads CASSFAGSSGNTIYF. CDR3 in DNA: TGTGCCAGCAGTTTCGCAGGGAGCTCTGGAAACACCATATATTTT.

The chain recombines TRBV5-1 with TRBJ2-2; a possible D gene is TRBD1 (6 bases). The CDR3 has 16 amino acids. Germline values: CDR1 SGHRS, CDR2 YFSETQ. V was pared by 4 bases and J by 5 bases, with 18 bases between. The CDR3 region has the DNA TGCGCCAGCAGCCCGGGTGGGGGCGCTTGGACCGGGGAGCTGTTTTTT. This gives the protein CASSPGGGAWTGELFF.

The chain couples TRBV6-4 to TRBJ1-5; D gene ambiguous. The CDR3 totals 14 residues. Trimming shortened V by 3 bases and J by 4 bases, and 10 bases separated the two germline ends. Per the germline V gene, CDR1 is MRHNA and CDR2 is SNTAGT. CDR3 in DNA: TGTGCCAGCAGTGAAGCGGGAGGTAATCAGCCCCAGCATTTT. Translating it yields CASSEAGGNQPQHF.

The chain links TRBV12-5 to TRBJ1-4; D is perhaps TRBD1 (5 bases). This CDR3 has 15 residues. Between the trimmed V and J ends, which lost 6 bases and 8 bases, there was a span of 19 bases. Germline V CDR1 and CDR2: LGHNT, FRNRAP. The DNA of the CDR3 is TGTGCTAGTGGCCCCGGGGCCTTTCGTGGGGAAAAACTGTTTTTT. Protein sequence: CASGPGAFRGEKLFF.

J is TRBJ2-7 and V is TRBV5-4, with 7 bases fitting TRBD1. Germline-derived CDR1 and CDR2 are SGHNT and YYREEE (reference sequence). The ends lost 3 bases at V and 7 bases at J; junction bases unmatched: 13. The CDR3 covers 15 residues. The CDR3 spells CASSSSDRSSYEQYF. CDR3 bases: TGTGCCAGCAGCTCCTCGGACAGGTCCTCTTATGAGCAGTACTTC.

The CDR3 sequence: CASSQLGTSTSYEQYF. CDR3 sequence (DNA): TGTGCCAGCAGCCAACTCGGGACAAGTACCTCCTACGAGCAGTACTTC. V gene TRBV14 combines with J gene TRBJ2-7; a weak D match, TRBD1 (6 bases). V dropped 2 bases and J dropped 0 bases, with 14 bases sitting between them. The CDR3 has 16 residues. Per the germline V gene, CDR1 is SGHDN and CDR2 is FVKESK.

Written as DNA, the CDR3 is TGTGCCAGTAGTCACCCCGACAGGACCCTGGGCTACACCTTC. Translating it yields CASSHPDRTLGYTF. The chain uses TRBV19 and TRBJ1-2, with D perhaps matching TRBD1 (6 bases). The CDR3 runs 14 residues. Trimming left V 5 bases short and J 8 bases short, with 18 bases between. Germline V gene data show CDR1 as LNHDA and CDR2 as SQIVND (reference sequence).

The rearrangement links TRBV5-1 to TRBJ2-7, with 9 bases identical to TRBD1. The CDR3 is 16 residues long. Per the germline V gene, CDR1 is SGHRS and CDR2 is YFSETQ. The V and J ends lost 0 bases and 0 bases, in that order; junction bases with no gene match: 4. CDR3 sequence: CASSLEGDRDSYEQYF. The CDR3 DNA is TGCGCCAGCAGCTTGGAGGGGGACAGGGACTCCTACGAGCAGTACTTC.

The chain couples TRBV9 to TRBJ1-1, with 7 bases identical to TRBD1. The J segment lost 0 bases and the V segment lost 3 bases, leaving 14 bases of the junction unmatched. This CDR3 has 18 amino acids. CDR1 and CDR2 (germline): SGDLS, YYNGEE. CDR3 residues: CASSETGTVTTMNTEAFF. DNA for the CDR3: TGTGCCAGCAGCGAGACGGGGACAGTCACTACGATGAACACTGAAGCTTTCTTT. Full variable domain (remainder filled in from reference TRBV9 and TRBJ1-1): DSGVTQTPKHLITATGQRVTLRCSPRSGDLSVYWYQQSLDQGLQFLIQYYNGEERAKGNILERFSAQQFPDLHSELNLSSLELGDSALYFCASSETGTVTTMNTEAFFGQGTRLTVV.

The chain links TRBV3-1 (or the pseudogene TRBV3-2) to TRBJ1-1; tentative D call: TRBD1 (6 bases). The CDR3 consists of 13 residues. The V gene's germline CDR1 is LGHDT and CDR2 YNNKEL (reference sequence). V was clipped by 4 bases and J by 11 bases, with 17 bases between them. CDR3 bases: TGTGCCAGCAGCCCCCCGACAGGCTACGGCGCTTTCTTT. Its translation: CASSPPTGYGAFF.

V usage is TRBV18 and J usage is TRBJ1-1; 8 bases are a match to TRBD1. The CDR3 totals 14 residues. CDR1 KGHSH and CDR2 LQKENI come from the germline V gene. V lost 2 bases and J lost 4; bases outside the gene matches: 3. Here the CDR3 reads CASSPKQGVTEAFF. DNA of the CDR3: TGTGCCAGCTCACCAAAACAGGGGGTCACTGAAGCTTTCTTT.

The chain has TRBV19 and TRBJ2-7; D is ambiguous. Germline V CDR1 and CDR2: LNHDA, SQIVND (reference sequence). The CDR3 is 15 amino acids. V gave up 5 bases and J gave up 3 bases, with 17 bases separating them. DNA of the CDR3: TGTGCCAGTAGTTTTTCCCGCCGGGTGGGCTACGAGCAGTACTTC. It specifies CASSFSRRVGYEQYF.

J is TRBJ1-2 and V is TRBV29-1; D possibly corresponds to TRBD1 (6 bases). This CDR3 is built from 13 residues. V was cut by 5 bases and J by 7 bases, with 17 bases left in between. The germline gives CDR1 SQVTM, CDR2 ANQGSEA. This chain's CDR3 is CSVRSTGSGGYTF. The CDR3 DNA reads as TGCAGCGTTCGGAGTACAGGGTCGGGTGGCTACACCTTC.

V usage is TRBV19 and J usage is TRBJ2-1; TRBD2 is a possible D gene (6 bases). The CDR3 consists of 14 residues. The V end lost 8 bases, the J end lost 2 bases, and 13 bases lay between the germline ends. The V gene's germline CDR1 is LNHDA and CDR2 SQIVND (reference sequence). In DNA form, the CDR3 reads TGTGCCAGTGGACTTAGCGGTACCTACAATGAGCAGTTCTTC. Its protein is CASGLSGTYNEQFF.

The chain uses TRBV21-1 and TRBJ1-5; the table's TRBD1 call for D was not verified on the DNA. TRBV21-1 is labeled a pseudogene. The CDR3 covers 15 residues. The DNA of the CDR3 is TGTGCCAGCAGCTCCGCCGACAGGGTGGTTCAGCCCCAGCATTTT. This gives the protein CASSSADRVVQPQHF.

The rearrangement joins TRBV19 to TRBJ1-5, with D possibly being TRBD1 (5 bases). From germline, CDR1 is LNHDA and CDR2 SQIVND (reference sequence). The ends were cut back, 5 bases at V and 4 bases at J, with 15 bases in the middle. The length of the CDR3 is 15 residues. CDR3 nucleotides: TGTGCCAGTAGTGTACCGTCGGAGGGGAATCAGCCCCAGCATTTT. Amino acids: CASSVPSEGNQPQHF.

V usage is TRBV19 and J usage is TRBJ1-5; D gene uncertain. The V gene's germline CDR1 is LNHDA and CDR2 SQIVND (reference sequence). V lost 3 bases and J 1 base, leaving 16 bases between the germline ends. The CDR3 totals 17 residues. CDR3 sequence reads: CASSILEKFKSNQPQHF. In DNA form, the CDR3 reads TGTGCCAGTAGTATTCTGGAAAAATTTAAGAGCAATCAGCCCCAGCATTTT.

This clone was seen only once. The rearrangement links TRBV30 to TRBJ1-2, with D hard to call. Trimming cost V 7 bases and J 2 bases, with 14 bases left between them. Looked up from germline, CDR1 is GTSNPN and CDR2 is SVGIG (reference sequence). The length of the CDR3 is 13 residues. This CDR3 reads CASNDPRNYGYTF. Here the CDR3 DNA reads TGTGCCTCGAACGACCCGAGGAACTATGGCTACACCTTC.

This chain uses TRBV9 with TRBJ2-2, with 7 bases identical to TRBD1. This CDR3 is built from 15 residues. With 0 bases clipped from V and 7 bases from J, the junction kept 6 bases outside the gene matches. Germline lookup yields CDR1 SGDLS and CDR2 YYNGEE. The CDR3 region is CASSVEGARGGELFF. CDR3 coding DNA: TGTGCCAGCAGCGTAGAGGGGGCCCGAGGCGGGGAGCTGTTTTTT.

The rearrangement uses TRBV14 and TRBJ2-7; 16 nucleotides align to TRBD2. Germline trimming cut 0 bases from V and 2 bases from J; bases unmatched to any gene: 4. The CDR3 covers 18 residues. The germline CDR1 and CDR2 sequences are SGHDN and FVKESK. DNA for the CDR3: TGTGCCAGCAGCCAAGATAGGGGACTAGCGGGAGGGACCTACGAGCAGTACTTC. This codes for CASSQDRGLAGGTYEQYF.

The chain has TRBV7-9 and TRBJ2-3, with 9 bases identical to TRBD1. CDR3 size: 14 residues. Germline V gene data show CDR1 as SEHNR and CDR2 as FQNEAQ (reference sequence). Unmatched junction bases numbered 6, after V lost 5 bases and J lost 6 bases. CDR3 protein: CASSDRTGADTQYF. The CDR3 region has the DNA TGTGCCAGCAGCGATAGGACAGGGGCCGATACGCAGTATTTT.

This clone was found a few times. The V call is TRBV6-6, the J call TRBJ2-7; 9 bases line up with TRBD1. The J segment lost 5 bases and the V segment lost 0 bases, leaving 8 bases of the junction unmatched. The CDR3 is made up of 16 amino acids. Germline V gene sequence: CDR1 MNHNY, CDR2 SVGAGI (reference sequence). CDR3 in amino acids: CASSYSLGQGGNEQYF. The CDR3 DNA reads as TGTGCCAGCAGTTACTCTTTGGGACAGGGAGGCAACGAGCAGTACTTC.

The genes are TRBV13 and TRBJ1-1; D uncertain. This CDR3 comprises 15 residues. Germline V CDR1 and CDR2: PRHDT, FYEKMQ (reference sequence). Trimming pared 4 bases from V and 9 bases from J, leaving 21 bases between. The CDR3 region is CASSWSIGGQIKAFF. CDR3 bases: TGTGCCAGCAGCTGGAGTATAGGCGGGCAAATAAAAGCTTTCTTT.

J is TRBJ2-2 and V is TRBV29-1, with TRBD1 matching 9 bases. The V gene's germline CDR1 is SQVTM and CDR2 ANQGSEA. After removal of 6 bases from V and 1 base from J, the junction contained 9 bases not matched to a gene. This CDR3 spans 16 amino acids. CDR3 DNA: TGCAGCGTCTGGACAGGGGTACACGGGAACACCGGGGAGCTGTTTTTT. This encodes CSVWTGVHGNTGELFF.

The rearrangement joins TRBV28 to TRBJ1-5, with D unclear. Germline-derived CDR1 and CDR2 are MDHEN and SYDVKM. CDR3 size: 12 residues. The V gene lost 6 bases and the J gene lost 6 bases, with 9 bases spanning the gap. CDR3 loop: CASRPAAQPQHF. Here the CDR3 DNA reads TGTGCCAGCAGGCCAGCGGCTCAGCCCCAGCATTTT.